These 3 T cell receptor beta chains share one sample of origin, sequenced in a study of blood T cell repertoires in COVID-19. The data were produced by immunoSEQ multiplex PCR, yet TCRdb's version contains in-frame clones alone and is incomplete. The sample has 150,000 to 200,000 clones, over 70% seen once. Material: peripheral blood. The receptors stem from a man between 65 and 85 years old with acute or convalescent COVID-19.

This clone was seen just once. The chain employs TRBV10-2 and TRBJ1-4, with unresolved D. The germline gives CDR1 WSHSY, CDR2 SAAADI. The CDR3 is made up of 14 amino acids. The ends were cut back, 6 bases at V and 5 bases at J, with 13 bases in the middle. CDR3 amino acids: CASRSTAQNEKLFF. The CDR3 DNA follows: TGCGCCAGCAGATCAACAGCCCAAAATGAAAAACTGTTTTTT.

The genes are TRBV2 and TRBJ2-7, with D unclear. The V end was cut by 6 bases, the J end by 4 bases, with 7 bases between. This CDR3 has 11 residues. The germline V gene encodes CDR1 SNHLY and CDR2 FYNNEI. The CDR3 bases are TGTGCCAGCAGGGTTGAGTACGAGCAGTACTTC. Encoded protein: CASRVEYEQYF.

This clone was seen more than once but under ten times. The V and J genes are TRBV7-8 and TRBJ2-2, with TRBD1 matching over 9 bases. The CDR3 runs 18 residues. V shed 5 bases, J shed 0 bases, and the junction held 10 bases outside the gene matches. Germline lookup yields CDR1 SGHVS and CDR2 FQNEAQ. The CDR3 nucleotides read TGTGCCAGCAGCCTGAAGGTGACAGGGGGTGCGAACACCGGGGAGCTGTTTTTT. Protein: CASSLKVTGGANTGELFF.